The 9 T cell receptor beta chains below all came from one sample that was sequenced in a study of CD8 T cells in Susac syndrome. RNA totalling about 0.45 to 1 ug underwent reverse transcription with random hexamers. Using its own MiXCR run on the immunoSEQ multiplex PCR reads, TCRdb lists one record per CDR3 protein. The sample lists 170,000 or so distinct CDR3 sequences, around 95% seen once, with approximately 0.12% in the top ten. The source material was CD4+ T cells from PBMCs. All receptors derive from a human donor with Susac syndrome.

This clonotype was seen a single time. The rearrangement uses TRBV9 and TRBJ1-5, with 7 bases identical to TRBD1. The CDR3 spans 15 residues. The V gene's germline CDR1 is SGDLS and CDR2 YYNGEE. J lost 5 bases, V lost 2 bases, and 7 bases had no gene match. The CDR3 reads CASSVGQGGDQPQHF. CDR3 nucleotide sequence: TGTGCCAGCAGCGTTGGGCAGGGGGGCGATCAGCCCCAGCATTTT.

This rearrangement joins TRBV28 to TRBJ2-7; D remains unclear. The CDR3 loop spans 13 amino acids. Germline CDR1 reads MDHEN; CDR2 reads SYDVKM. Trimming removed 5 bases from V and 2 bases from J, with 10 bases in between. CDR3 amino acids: CASSPGSAYEQYV. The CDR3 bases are TGTGCCAGCAGTCCCGGTAGTGCCTACGAGCAGTACGTC.

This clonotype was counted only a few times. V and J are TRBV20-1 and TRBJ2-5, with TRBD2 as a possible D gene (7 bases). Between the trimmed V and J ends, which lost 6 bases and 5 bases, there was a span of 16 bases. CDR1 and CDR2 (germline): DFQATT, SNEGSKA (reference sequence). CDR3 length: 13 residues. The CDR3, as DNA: TGCAGTGCGGGAGGGGGGGCCCAGGAGACCCAGTACTTC. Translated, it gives CSAGGGAQETQYF.

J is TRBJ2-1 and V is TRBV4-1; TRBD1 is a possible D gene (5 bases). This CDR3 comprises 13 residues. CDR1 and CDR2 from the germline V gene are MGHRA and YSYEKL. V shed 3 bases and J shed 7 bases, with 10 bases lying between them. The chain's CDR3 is CASSHQGPNEQFF. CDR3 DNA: TGCGCCAGCAGCCACCAGGGCCCAAATGAGCAGTTCTTC.

CDR3 loop: CASSLAQGRTYEQYF. In DNA, the CDR3 is TGTGCCAGCAGCTTAGCGCAGGGGAGGACCTACGAGCAGTACTTC. The chain employs TRBV7-2 and TRBJ2-7; D tentatively fits TRBD1 or TRBD2 (6 bases each). Germline V lookup: CDR1 SGHTA, CDR2 FQGNSA. CDR3 length equals 15 residues. Deletions cut 0 bases from V and 2 bases from J, with 11 bases between.

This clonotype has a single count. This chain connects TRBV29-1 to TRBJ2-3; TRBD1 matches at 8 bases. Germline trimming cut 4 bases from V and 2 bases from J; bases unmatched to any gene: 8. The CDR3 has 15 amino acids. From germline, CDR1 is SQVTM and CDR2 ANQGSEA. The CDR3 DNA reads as TGCAGCGTTGCCAAAGGGACAGGAGCCACAGATACGCAGTATTTT. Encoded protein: CSVAKGTGATDTQYF.

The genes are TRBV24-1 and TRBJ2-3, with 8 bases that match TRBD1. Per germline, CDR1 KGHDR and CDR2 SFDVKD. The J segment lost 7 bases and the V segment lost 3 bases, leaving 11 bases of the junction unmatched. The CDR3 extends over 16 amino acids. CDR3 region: CATSDRQGATLNTQYF. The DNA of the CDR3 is TGTGCCACCAGTGATCGTCAGGGGGCCACTTTGAATACGCAGTATTTT.

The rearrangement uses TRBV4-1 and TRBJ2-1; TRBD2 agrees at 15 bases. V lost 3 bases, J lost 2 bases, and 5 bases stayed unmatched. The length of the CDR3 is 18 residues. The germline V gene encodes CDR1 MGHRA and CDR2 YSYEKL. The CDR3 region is CASSQGLAGGPTYNEQFF. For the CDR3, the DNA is TGCGCCAGCAGCCAGGGACTAGCGGGAGGACCAACCTACAATGAGCAGTTCTTC.

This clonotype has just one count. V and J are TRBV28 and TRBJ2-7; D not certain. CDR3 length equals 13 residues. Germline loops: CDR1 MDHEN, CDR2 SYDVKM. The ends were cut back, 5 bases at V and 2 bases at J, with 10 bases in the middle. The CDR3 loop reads CASSPRITYEQYF. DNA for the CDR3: TGTGCCAGCAGTCCTCGGATCACCTACGAGCAGTACTTC.